This TCR beta chain derives from a study of blood T cells in healthy people across ages. V was cut by 0 bases and J by 7 bases, with 15 bases left in between. The CDR3 runs to 15 residues. Germline values: CDR1 LNHNV, CDR2 YYDKDF (reference sequence). PCR was performed a second time for about 7 to 11 cycles using a sample-barcoded 5' primer and a J-beta primer mix. A template-switch adaptor that had 12 random nucleotides put a tag on each cDNA molecule. TCRdb called the 5' RACE reads again in MiXCR, with one record for every CDR3 protein. The profile shows about 1,400,000 distinct CDR3 sequences, roughly 60% of them singletons. The individuals who served as donors were healthy Caucasians living in Russia, aged roughly 6 to 100. Peripheral blood was drawn, around 9.3 milliliters per donor.

The chain carries TRBV15 and TRBJ2-5; the D is unclear. The TCR comes from a man aged 18 to 30 in good health. The material sequenced was blood. The CDR3 here is CATSRDGDRLGTQYF. CDR3 nucleotides: TGTGCCACCAGCAGAGATGGAGATAGGCTGGGGACCCAGTACTTC. Using reference TRBV15 and TRBJ2-5 for the parts outside the CDR3, the full variable domain is DAMVIQNPRYQVTQFGKPVTLSCSQTLNHNVMYWYQQKSSQAPKLLFHYYDKDFNNEADTPDNFQSRRPNTSFCFLDIRSPGLGDTAMYLCATSRDGDRLGTQYFGPGTRLLVL.